This T cell receptor beta chain was captured by sequencing in a study of a mutant IDH1 vaccine in newly diagnosed glioma. This table comes from immunoSEQ multiplex PCR, and its TCRdb copy is limited to in-frame clones, with some not included. The table includes 30,000 to 40,000 clones, roughly three quarters detected once. Time point: baseline, week 1 (first vaccination visit). Treatment of the sample: pre-vaccination baseline after standard-of-care therapy. The CDR3 is 17 amino acids. CDR1 and CDR2 (germline): MGHRA, YSYEKL. V dropped 3 bases and J dropped 4 bases, with 19 bases sitting between them.

V is TRBV4-1 and J is TRBJ1-3; D is unresolved. The sequencing here drew on PBMCs, taken from a glioma patient treated with radiotherapy, temozolomide or both. The receptor's source is a man aged 35 to 55 with glioma. Some clones in this sample may be carry-over from other donors' samples. In DNA, the CDR3 is TGCGCCAGCAGCCACCGCCACGCCGTTACAGAGGGAAACACCATATATTTT. It yields the protein CASSHRHAVTEGNTIYF.